One sample yielded the 7 T cell receptor beta chains listed below, sequenced in a study of control samples from healthy donors and cancer patients. The table came from immunoSEQ multiplex PCR; TCRdb's copy has only in-frame clones and leaves some out. The specimen's table records 150,000 to 200,000 clones. The sequenced material came from blood. These receptors were taken from a woman aged 30 to 39 in good health.

The chain couples TRBV2 to TRBJ1-5, with TRBD1 as a possible D gene (5 bases). Looked up from germline, CDR1 is SNHLY and CDR2 is FYNNEI. Trimming took 6 bases from V and 0 from J, leaving 12 bases between them. The CDR3 consists of 15 residues. DNA for the CDR3: TGTGCCAGCAGGTCCCAGGGAAATAGCAATCAGCCCCAGCATTTT. It encodes CASRSQGNSNQPQHF. The full variable domain, in which reference TRBV2 and TRBJ1-5 provide the parts outside the CDR3, is EPEVTQTPSHQVTQMGQEVILRCVPISNHLYFYWYRQILGQKVEFLVSFYNNEISEKSEIFDDQFSVERPDGSNFTLKIRSTKLEDSAMYFCASRSQGNSNQPQHFGDGTRLSIL.

For this clone: One end of the junction does not line up with germline, which may come from a read error. This rearrangement joins TRBV7-7 to TRBJ1-4; perhaps TRBD1 as D (5 bases). Germline values: CDR1 SSHAT, CDR2 FNYEAQ (reference sequence). CDR3 length equals 16 residues. The CDR3 here is CASSLDIRGANEKLFF. CDR3 DNA sequence: TGTGCTAGCAGCTTAGACATTAGGGGAGCTAATGAAAAACTGTTTTTT.

V is TRBV7-9 and J is TRBJ1-4, with D tentatively TRBD1 (5 bases). CDR1 is SEHNR, CDR2 FQNEAQ, per germline (reference sequence). This CDR3 has 15 amino acids. V lost 2 bases, J lost 0 bases, and 7 bases lay in between. The CDR3 reads CASSLLGATNEKLFF. Written as DNA, the CDR3 is TGTGCCAGCAGCTTATTGGGGGCAACTAATGAAAAACTGTTTTTT.

The rearrangement uses TRBV4-2 and TRBJ1-2; D gene unclear. The CDR3 length is 14 residues. V was cut by 0 bases and J by 2 bases, with 7 bases left in between. CDR1 is LGHNA and CDR2 is YNFKEQ in the germline V gene. CDR3 residues: CASSQDSRNYGYTF. In nucleotides, the CDR3 is TGTGCCAGCAGCCAAGATTCAAGAAACTATGGCTACACCTTC.

This chain connects TRBV11-2 to TRBJ1-2, with 8 bases fitting TRBD1. Trimming took 0 bases from V and 8 from J; bases not matched to a gene: 5. CDR1 is SGHAT and CDR2 is FQNNGV in the germline V gene. The CDR3 runs to 14 residues. CDR3 amino acids: CASSLDQTGEGYTF. The CDR3 DNA sequence: TGTGCCAGCAGCTTAGACCAGACAGGGGAGGGCTACACCTTC.

The CDR3 loop is CASKGDSGANVLTF. CDR3 sequence (DNA): TGTGCCAGCAAGGGGGATTCTGGGGCCAACGTCCTGACTTTC. V is TRBV2 and J is TRBJ2-6; D possibly corresponds to TRBD1 (6 bases). The germline CDR1 and CDR2 sequences are SNHLY and FYNNEI. V shed 7 bases and J shed 1 base, with 8 bases lying between them. The CDR3 spans 14 residues. Combining the CDR3 with reference TRBV2 and TRBJ2-6 gives the whole variable domain EPEVTQTPSHQVTQMGQEVILRCVPISNHLYFYWYRQILGQKVEFLVSFYNNEISEKSEIFDDQFSVERPDGSNFTLKIRSTKLEDSAMYFCASKGDSGANVLTFGAGSRLTVL.

The chain combines TRBV5-1 with TRBJ1-1; no firm D call. Germline V gene sequence: CDR1 SGHRS, CDR2 YFSETQ. Between the trimmed V and J ends, which lost 4 bases and 1 base, there was a span of 11 bases. The CDR3 sequence is 14 residues long. The CDR3 DNA reads TGCGCCAGCAGCATGGAGTGGGGGAACACTGAAGCTTTCTTT. It encodes CASSMEWGNTEAFF.